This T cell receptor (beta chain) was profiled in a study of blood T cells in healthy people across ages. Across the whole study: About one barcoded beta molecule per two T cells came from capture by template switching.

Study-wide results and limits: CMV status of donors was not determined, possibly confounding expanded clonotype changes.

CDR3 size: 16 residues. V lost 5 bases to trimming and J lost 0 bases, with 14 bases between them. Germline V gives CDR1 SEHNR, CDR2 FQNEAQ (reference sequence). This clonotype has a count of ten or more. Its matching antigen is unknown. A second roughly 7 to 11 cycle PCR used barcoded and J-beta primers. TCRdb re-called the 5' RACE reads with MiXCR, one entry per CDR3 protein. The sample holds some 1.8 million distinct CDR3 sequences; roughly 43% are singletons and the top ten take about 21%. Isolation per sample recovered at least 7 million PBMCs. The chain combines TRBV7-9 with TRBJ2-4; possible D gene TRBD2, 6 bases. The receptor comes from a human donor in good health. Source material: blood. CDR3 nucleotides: TGTGCCAGCAGCGCCACGGGAGCGGGAGCCAAAAACATTCAGTACTTC. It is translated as CASSATGAGAKNIQYF.